Listed here are 30 T cell receptor beta chains from one sample, sequenced in a study of blood T cell repertoires in COVID-19. Method: immunoSEQ multiplex PCR; TCRdb's copy keeps in-frame clones and lacks some. The sample lists roughly 230,000 clones, about 88% occurring once. The sample was PBMCs or T cells enriched from blood (not recorded which). These receptors all stem from a woman aged 45 to 65 who had been exposed to COVID-19.

The genes are TRBV12-5 and TRBJ1-1; D call uncertain. The CDR3 extends over 16 amino acids. V lost 0 bases and J 0 bases, leaving 11 bases between the germline ends. Germline-derived CDR1 and CDR2 are LGHNT and FRNRAP. CDR3 amino acids: CASGLVHGVMNTEAFF. CDR3 bases: TGTGCTAGTGGTTTGGTACACGGGGTTATGAACACTGAAGCTTTCTTT.

This clone was counted a few times. J is TRBJ1-2 and V is TRBV19; possible D gene TRBD1, 6 bases. The ends were cut back, 5 bases at V and 3 bases at J, with 19 bases in the middle. The CDR3 consists of 16 residues. From germline, CDR1 is LNHDA and CDR2 SQIVND (reference sequence). For the CDR3, the DNA is TGTGCCAGTAGTCCCCCCGGGACACCGGGGCACTATGGCTACACCTTC. It specifies CASSPPGTPGHYGYTF.

The rearrangement links TRBV9 to TRBJ1-4, with 8 bases fitting TRBD1. Germline trimming cut 2 bases from V and 10 bases from J; bases unmatched to any gene: 7. This CDR3 has 14 residues. CDR1 SGDLS and CDR2 YYNGEE come from the germline V gene. The CDR3 is CASSVGTGQGKLFF. As DNA, the CDR3 is TGTGCCAGCAGCGTGGGGACAGGTCAGGGAAAACTGTTTTTT.

This clone has more than one count but fewer than ten. The genes are TRBV21-1 and TRBJ1-6; TRBD1, the table's D call, lacks a check against the DNA. TRBV21-1 is assigned pseudogene status. CDR3 length equals 16 residues. The CDR3 DNA reads as TGTGCCAGCAGCCGTCAGGGGACACCTGAAGGGTCACCCCTCCACTTT. Amino acids: CASSRQGTPEGSPLHF.

The chain uses TRBV6-5 and TRBJ2-1, with D perhaps matching TRBD1 (6 bases). The V gene's germline CDR1 is MNHEY and CDR2 SVGAGI. V was cut by 6 bases and J by 6 bases, with 18 bases left in between. The CDR3 sequence is 15 residues long. The CDR3 loop reads CASRPTGLERNEQFF. The CDR3 nucleotides are TGTGCCAGCAGACCCACAGGGTTGGAACGCAATGAGCAGTTCTTC.

This chain uses TRBV18 with TRBJ1-5; D remains unclear. The CDR3 extends over 13 amino acids. V gave up 2 bases and J gave up 7 bases, with 9 bases separating them. Germline V gene data show CDR1 as KGHSH and CDR2 as LQKENI. CDR3 coding DNA: TGTGCCAGCTCACCATTCCAGGCACAGCCCCAGCATTTT. It yields the protein CASSPFQAQPQHF.

The chain employs TRBV10-3 and TRBJ2-1, with TRBD2 as a possible D gene (5 bases). V was cut by 3 bases and J by 10 bases, with 10 bases left in between. This CDR3 region has 12 residues. Germline V gives CDR1 ENHRY, CDR2 SYGVKD. The CDR3 region has the DNA TGTGCCATCAGTGACCCGAGAGGGGAGCAGTTCTTC. Translation gives CAISDPRGEQFF.

V and J are TRBV29-1 and TRBJ1-2; D remains unclear. Germline assignment: CDR1 SQVTM and CDR2 ANQGSEA. The CDR3 contains 11 residues. Trimming removed 5 bases at V and 9 bases at J, with 13 bases between. The CDR3 DNA reads as TGCAGCGTTCGGGAGGCGGAAAGCTACACCTTC. It codes for CSVREAESYTF.

The chain uses TRBV6-4 and TRBJ1-2, with D possibly TRBD1 on 6 matching bases. The CDR3 spans 16 residues. Germline-derived CDR1 and CDR2 are MRHNA and SNTAGT. The ends were cut back, 6 bases at V and 6 bases at J, with 23 bases in the middle. CDR3 coding DNA: TGTGCCAGCAGAGTACAGGGATCAGGCCGCCTCGATGGCTACACCTTC. Protein product: CASRVQGSGRLDGYTF.

This clone was counted once. The chain joins TRBV6-4 to TRBJ2-2, with D maybe TRBD2 (7 bases). Germline CDR1 and CDR2: MRHNA and SNTAGT. The CDR3 is 14 residues long. Deletions cut 5 bases from V and 2 bases from J, with 9 bases between. CDR3 amino acids: CASSRGGNTGELFF. CDR3 DNA: TGTGCCAGCAGTAGGGGGGGCAACACCGGGGAGCTGTTTTTT.

The chain is built from TRBV4-1 and TRBJ2-7, with 9 bases identical to TRBD1. Germline assignment: CDR1 MGHRA and CDR2 YSYEKL. The CDR3 is made up of 16 amino acids. V lost 3 bases, J lost 3 bases, and 9 bases stayed unmatched. In nucleotides, the CDR3 is TGCGCCAGCAGCCATCGAACAGGGGGCCCAATCTACGAGCAGTACTTC. This translates into CASSHRTGGPIYEQYF.

This chain connects TRBV7-8 to TRBJ2-7; 8 bases are shared with TRBD1. The CDR3 runs to 17 residues. Germline CDR1 and CDR2: SGHVS and FQNEAQ. Trimming cost V 5 bases and J 4 bases; bases outside gene matches: 16. Here the CDR3 DNA reads TGTGCCAGCAGCGTCGGGACAGGTGGGTTGAGGATATACGAGCAGTACTTC. It encodes CASSVGTGGLRIYEQYF.

The count of this clone is one. The gene calls are TRBV7-2 and TRBJ1-1, with TRBD1 as a possible D gene (6 bases). This CDR3 contains 12 residues. Germline CDR1 reads SGHTA; CDR2 reads FQGNSA. V was trimmed by 5 bases and J by 6 bases, leaving 10 bases between them. The CDR3 loop is CASSPRQAEAFF. CDR3 nucleotide sequence: TGTGCCAGCAGCCCCCGACAGGCTGAAGCTTTCTTT.

The chain couples TRBV18 to TRBJ1-1; D remains unclear. The CDR3 has 13 residues. Germline V CDR1 and CDR2: KGHSH, LQKENI. Trimming pared 3 bases from V and 1 base from J, leaving 6 bases between. CDR3 amino acids: CASSPAPNTEAFF. DNA of the CDR3: TGTGCCAGCTCACCGGCACCGAACACTGAAGCTTTCTTT.

This rearrangement joins TRBV25-1 to TRBJ1-4, with D perhaps matching TRBD1 (6 bases). The germline V and J ends were trimmed by 2 bases and 6 bases, with 7 bases remaining between them. The germline V gene has CDR1 MGHDK and CDR2 SYGVNS. The CDR3 runs 13 residues. Here the CDR3 reads CASSEGGDEKLFF. As DNA, the CDR3 is TGTGCCAGCAGTGAAGGGGGCGATGAAAAACTGTTTTTT.

The chain combines TRBV18 with TRBJ1-6; D is unresolved. Germline V CDR1 and CDR2: KGHSH, LQKENI. Deletions cut 2 bases from V and 7 bases from J, with 18 bases between. The CDR3 spans 17 residues. DNA for the CDR3: TGTGCCAGCTCACCAACGAGGGAAAGTGTTGACAATTCACCCCTCCACTTT. Protein: CASSPTRESVDNSPLHF.

The CDR3 nucleotides read TGTGCCAGCAGCAGACCTACCACCCAGGAGGTAACCCCCTATGGCTACACCTTC. This gives the protein CASSRPTTQEVTPYGYTF. The chain carries TRBV7-2 and TRBJ1-2; no definite D call. This CDR3 contains 18 residues. Germline V gene lookup returns CDR1 SGHTA and CDR2 FQGNSA. V was clipped by 5 bases and J by 4 bases, with 26 bases between them.

The rearrangement links TRBV13 to TRBJ1-4; 11 bases match TRBD1. The CDR3 runs 15 residues. In germline, CDR1 is PRHDT, CDR2 FYEKMQ (reference sequence). With 0 bases clipped from V and 8 bases from J, the junction kept 2 bases outside the gene matches. CDR3: CASSLGRTGGEKLFF. CDR3 bases: TGTGCCAGCAGCTTAGGTCGGACAGGGGGCGAAAAACTGTTTTTT.

The chain recombines TRBV10-3 with TRBJ1-2, with D uncertain. The germline gives CDR1 ENHRY, CDR2 SYGVKD. CDR3 length: 15 amino acids. V was pared by 0 bases and J by 0 bases, with 8 bases between. CDR3 DNA: TGTGCCATCAGTGAGTCTACATCCGCTAACTATGGCTACACCTTC. This gives the protein CAISESTSANYGYTF.

This sequence joins TRBV7-8 and TRBJ1-3; tentatively, D is TRBD1 (5 bases). Trimming pared 5 bases from V and 0 bases from J, leaving 11 bases between. The CDR3 spans 15 residues. The germline V gene encodes CDR1 SGHVS and CDR2 FQNEAQ. Here the CDR3 DNA reads TGTGCCAGCAGCGCGGGACGGAACTCTGGAAACACCATATATTTT. This codes for CASSAGRNSGNTIYF.

The rearrangement joins TRBV5-1 to TRBJ1-1; no reliable D call. Per germline, CDR1 SGHRS and CDR2 YFSETQ. V shed 2 bases and J shed 1 base, with 12 bases lying between them. The CDR3 has 15 residues. DNA for the CDR3: TGCGCCAGCAGCTTTTACACCAAACAGAACACTGAAGCTTTCTTT. As protein: CASSFYTKQNTEAFF.

This clone was observed a handful of times. V and J are TRBV7-3 and TRBJ2-2; D may be TRBD2 (6 bases). The CDR3 is made up of 15 amino acids. V lost 2 bases, J lost 2 bases, and 9 bases lay in between. In germline, CDR1 is SGHTA, CDR2 FQGTGA. CDR3 DNA sequence: TGTGCCAGCAGCTTACTGGGGGGTAACACCGGGGAGCTGTTTTTT. It yields the protein CASSLLGGNTGELFF.

As regards this clone: This specimen includes other DNA sequences encoding the same CDR3. The chain is built from TRBV19 and TRBJ2-5; 7 positions agree with TRBD2. The V gene's germline CDR1 is LNHDA and CDR2 SQIVND (reference sequence). V dropped 1 base and J dropped 5; count of bases not matched to a gene: 7. This CDR3 contains 15 residues. This chain's CDR3 is CASSIGGGSGETQYF. CDR3 in DNA: TGTGCCAGTAGTATAGGGGGAGGGTCCGGCGAGACCCAGTACTTC.

As to this clone: Other DNA sequences in the same sample also yield this CDR3. The V call is TRBV6-4, the J call TRBJ1-1; D remains unclear. The V gene lost 4 bases and the J gene lost 5 bases, with 11 bases spanning the gap. CDR3 size: 13 residues. CDR1 MRHNA and CDR2 SNTAGT come from the germline V gene. The CDR3 protein is CASSVEGGTEAFF. CDR3 in DNA: TGTGCCAGCAGTGTAGAGGGAGGGACTGAAGCTTTCTTT.

This rearrangement joins TRBV19 to TRBJ1-5; 7 nucleotides line up with TRBD1. Per the germline V gene, CDR1 is LNHDA and CDR2 is SQIVND (reference sequence). Trimming took 7 bases from V and 4 from J; bases not matched to a gene: 13. CDR3 size: 16 residues. The CDR3 DNA reads TGTGCCAGTAAACCGGTGAGGGGGCAAGGGAATCAGCCCCAGCATTTT. Encoded protein: CASKPVRGQGNQPQHF. The full variable domain, rest sourced from reference TRBV19 and TRBJ1-5, is DGGITQSPKYLFRKEGQNVTLSCEQNLNHDAMYWYRQDPGQGLRLIYYSQIVNDFQKGDIAEGYSVSREKKESFPLTVTSAQKNPTAFYLCASKPVRGQGNQPQHFGDGTRLSIL.

The rearrangement links TRBV7-8 to TRBJ2-1; a possible D gene is TRBD2 (6 bases). The CDR3 is 12 amino acids. CDR1 is SGHVS, CDR2 FQNEAQ, per germline. Trimming removed 1 base at V and 11 bases at J, with 9 bases between. CDR3 residues: CASSLVAGKQFF. CDR3 coding DNA: TGTGCCAGCAGCTTAGTCGCGGGGAAGCAGTTCTTC. The entire variable domain, with the rest obtained from reference TRBV7-8 and TRBJ2-1, is as follows: GAGVSQSPRYKVAKRGQDVALRCDPISGHVSLFWYQQALGQGPEFLTYFQNEAQLDKSGLPSDRFFAERPEGSVSTLKIQRTQQEDSAVYLCASSLVAGKQFFGPGTRLTVL.

V gene TRBV19 combines with J gene TRBJ1-5; TRBD1 matches at 7 bases. V lost 2 bases and J lost 7; bases outside the gene matches: 5. CDR1 is LNHDA, CDR2 SQIVND, per germline (reference sequence). The CDR3 consists of 14 residues. CDR3 in DNA: TGTGCCAGTAGTATAAACAGGGGAGGACAGCCCCAGCATTTT. It translates to CASSINRGGQPQHF. Full variable domain (remainder filled in from reference TRBV19 and TRBJ1-5): DGGITQSPKYLFRKEGQNVTLSCEQNLNHDAMYWYRQDPGQGLRLIYYSQIVNDFQKGDIAEGYSVSREKKESFPLTVTSAQKNPTAFYLCASSINRGGQPQHFGDGTRLSIL.

This sequence joins TRBV21-1 and TRBJ2-6; no DNA check was done on the table's D call, TRBD2. TRBV21-1 is tagged as a pseudogene. This CDR3 has 15 amino acids. CDR3 amino acids: CASSPLWTGANVLTF. CDR3 bases: TGTGCCAGCAGCCCACTATGGACTGGGGCCAACGTCCTGACTTTC.

The chain recombines TRBV12-3 or TRBV12-4 with TRBJ1-6; no firm D call. V lost 3 bases, J lost 7 bases, and 4 bases lay in between. The CDR3 has 12 amino acids. The CDR3 nucleotides are TGTGCCAGCAGTTTTCCGAATTCACCCCTCCACTTT. It yields the protein CASSFPNSPLHF.

The chain carries TRBV6-2 or TRBV6-3 and TRBJ2-7; maybe TRBD2 (6 bases). CDR1 and CDR2 (germline): MNHEY, SVGEGT. CDR3 size: 16 residues. With 0 bases removed from V and 0 bases from J, the gap between germline ends came to 12 bases. The DNA of the CDR3 is TGTGCCAGCAGTTACTCGAGTGGGACTGCCTCCTACGAGCAGTACTTC. Amino acids: CASSYSSGTASYEQYF.